Reported below is one TCR beta chain. Its antigen is undetermined. This CDR3 contains 12 residues. With 4 bases removed from V and 8 bases from J, the gap between germline ends came to 11 bases. CDR1 is MNHEY, CDR2 SMNVEV, per germline (reference sequence). This sample is drawn from a study of shared clonotypes between healthy human individuals. Study outcomes and limitations: Sampling covered nothing but blood. Tissue TCR repertoires likely differ from those found in blood. A limitation of the genetic and exposure-history diversity represented arose from few donors.

As originally analysed: ImmunoSEQ only sent back junction sequences with no quality scores, so filtering was done differently. Measured with immunoSEQ multiplex PCR; TCRdb has only the in-frame clones, and not every one. Clonal size and the V and J genes are those of that table, whereas D and trimming came from the DNA. The data hold 2.5 million or so clones, with about 92% observed a single time. Adults of Caucasian background living in Nashville, Tennessee made up all donors. Material for sequencing was naive CD4+ T cells sorted from blood. The sample's subset: CD45RA+ positively selected. This receptor was identified in a man aged 18 to 30 in good health. The chain is built from TRBV27 and TRBJ2-5; weak D call: TRBD1 (6 bases). CDR3 bases: TGTGCCAGCAGTTCCACAGGGCTTACCCAGTACTTC. It codes for CASSSTGLTQYF.